This TCR beta chain appears in the sequencing data of a study of blood T cell repertoires in COVID-19. Assay used: immunoSEQ multiplex PCR; TCRdb lists only in-frame clones, some missing. The sample consists of some 250,000 clones, 70% to 80% of them appearing once. The ends lost 2 bases at V and 9 bases at J; junction bases unmatched: 11. The CDR3 length is 16 residues. Germline V gene data show CDR1 as KGHSH and CDR2 as LQKENI. Sequenced input: peripheral blood. The receptor was derived from a woman older than 75 with acute or convalescent COVID-19. The rearrangement joins TRBV18 to TRBJ2-1, with 9 bases identical to TRBD2. CDR3 region: CASSPLPSGTYIEQFF. The CDR3 DNA reads TGTGCCAGCTCACCATTGCCTAGCGGGACGTATATTGAGCAGTTCTTC. The full variable domain, in which reference TRBV18 and TRBJ2-1 provide the parts outside the CDR3, is NAGVMQNPRHLVRRRGQEARLRCSPMKGHSHVYWYRQLPEEGLKFMVYLQKENIIDESGMPKERFSAEFPKEGPSILRIQQVVRGDSAAYFCASSPLPSGTYIEQFFGPGTRLTVL.